This TCR beta chain was recovered during a study of Ad26.COV2.S vaccination and SARS-CoV-2 variants. Germline CDR1 is SGHTA and CDR2 is FQGNSA. The CDR3 is 13 amino acids. V was clipped by 5 bases and J by 8 bases, with 13 bases between them. Regarding treatment: some 19 received Ad26.COV2.S at low or high dose, single or two shots; roughly five received placebo; per-sample allocation not given. At day 63 after the first vaccine or placebo injection, samples were drawn. Participants' vaccine, an Ad26 vector, delivered Wuhan-strain SARS-CoV-2 spike. Here immunoSEQ multiplex PCR was the method, and the copy in TCRdb shows in-frame clones only, minus some. The repertoire includes roughly 320,000 clones, around four fifths of them detected once, and 2% to 2.5% sits in the top ten.

The chain couples TRBV7-2 to TRBJ2-1; D perhaps matches TRBD2 (6 bases). This receptor was obtained from a person aged 18 to 59 who received the Ad26.COV2.S COVID-19 vaccine or a placebo. The sequenced sample was peripheral blood, obtained in a trial of Ad26.COV2.S vaccine versus placebo. Written as DNA, the CDR3 is TGTGCCAGCAGCACGGACTATAGCTATGAGCAGTTCTTC. Translation gives CASSTDYSYEQFF.